A selection of T cell receptor beta chains follows, all from one sample in a study of response to subunit inactivated influenza vaccine. One entry per CDR3 protein results from TCRdb running MiXCR on the RT-PCR reads. In the table there are about 700,000 distinct CDR3 sequences, around 13% of which are singletons. This sample comprised PBMCs from blood, obtained less than 15 days before vaccination. These TCRs come from a man in his fifties who received an inactivated influenza vaccine. Both conserved end residues are part of each CDR3. D genes are given only for firm matches. Size is stated for part of the rows, as once, few or many counts, or as a class when the clone is expanded.

d_call j_call v_call clone_size cdr3_nt cdr3_aa
TRBD2 TRBJ2-5 TRBV9 - TGTGCCAGCAGCGTAGCGGGAGGGATGGAGACCCAGTACTTC CASSVAGGMETQYF
- TRBJ2-3 TRBV7-2 few TGTGCCAGCAGCTTACGGACTAATCGGGGTTTCACAGATACGCAGTATTTT CASSLRTNRGFTDTQYF
TRBD2 TRBJ2-5 TRBV29-1 - TGCAGCGTAGATCCGGGACTAGGGGAGACCCAGTACTTC CSVDPGLGETQYF
TRBD2 TRBJ2-1 TRBV7-2 few TGTGCCAGCAGCTTAGTGCGGGCGGGGGGGCTTAGTGAGCAGTTCTTC CASSLVRAGGLSEQFF
TRBD2 TRBJ2-1 TRBV7-2 few TGTGCCAGCAGCCTCCTAGCGGGAGTCGACAATGAGCAGTTCTTC CASSLLAGVDNEQFF
- TRBJ2-2 TRBV27 - TGTGCCAGCAGGGCGACGGAGTGGGCCGGGGAGCTGTTTTTT CASRATEWAGELFF
- TRBJ2-1 TRBV12-3/TRBV12-4 - TGTGCCAGCACCCCGACCGGGGTCCCGGGCCCCTGGGATGAGCAGTTCTTC CASTPTGVPGPWDEQFF
- TRBJ2-3 TRBV21-1 - TGTGCCAGCAGCCCGTGGGGCAGAAGCACAGATACGCAGTATTTT CASSPWGRSTDTQYF
- TRBJ1-4 TRBV5-4 - TGTGCCAGCAGCATCAGGGTGGACGAAAAACTGTTTTTT CASSIRVDEKLFF
TRBD1 TRBJ2-6 TRBV4-2 - TGTGCCAGCAGCAAACAGACAGGGTCCGCCCTGGGAGGGGCCAACGTCCTGACTTTC CASSKQTGSALGGANVLTF
TRBD1 TRBJ1-1 TRBV6-2/TRBV6-3 few TGTGCCAGCAGTTACGGGACAGGGAAAGGCGCTGAAGCTTTCTTT CASSYGTGKGAEAFF
TRBD2 TRBJ2-5 TRBV5-4 few TGTGCCAGCAGCTCAAAACTAGCGCACCCCCAAGAGACCCAGTACTTC CASSSKLAHPQETQYF
- TRBJ2-7 TRBV21-1 - TGTGCCAGCAGCCGCCGACAGGGGAGGCACGAGCAGTACTTC CASSRRQGRHEQYF
- TRBJ1-2 TRBV21-1 few TGTGCCAGCAGCAAAGATCAGGCAGCGTCTGGCTACACCTTC CASSKDQAASGYTF
- TRBJ2-7 TRBV6-1 - TGTGCCAGCAGCGACCGGCGTTTTCCCTACGAGCAGTACTTC CASSDRRFPYEQYF
TRBD1 TRBJ2-5 TRBV6-2/TRBV6-3 - TGTGCCAGCAGTTACTCGATCCAGGACAGGCAAGAGACCCAGTACTTC CASSYSIQDRQETQYF
TRBD2 TRBJ2-1 TRBV5-6 few TGTGCCAGCAGCCCAGGGGCGGGAGGCTACAATGAGCAGTTCTTC CASSPGAGGYNEQFF
- TRBJ2-1 TRBV2 few TGTGCCAGCCGAGGTAGTACCTACAATGAGCAGTTCTTC CASRGSTYNEQFF
- TRBJ2-5 TRBV7-2 - TGTGCCAGCAGCACTATGGGGAACTTCCAAGAGACCCAGTACTTC CASSTMGNFQETQYF
- TRBJ2-7 TRBV29-1 few TGCAGCGTTGAAGAGGGGGGTGGCGACGAGCAGTACTTC CSVEEGGGDEQYF
- TRBJ1-6 TRBV20-1 many TGCAGTGCTAGAGATCACAATAATTCACCCCTCCACTTT CSARDHNNSPLHF
- TRBJ2-7 TRBV20-1 few TGCAGTGCTAGAGGACATTACGAGCAGTACTTC CSARGHYEQYF
- TRBJ2-5 TRBV2 - TGTGCCAGCAGCCCAGAGGGGACCCAGTACTTC CASSPEGTQYF
TRBD2 TRBJ2-7 TRBV2 many TGTGCCGGCAGGACTAGCGGGAGCTACGAGCAGTACTTC CAGRTSGSYEQYF
TRBD1 TRBJ1-6 TRBV14 - TGTGCCAGCAGCCAGGGACAGCGCTATAATTCACCCCTCCACTTT CASSQGQRYNSPLHF
TRBD1 TRBJ1-2 TRBV12-3/TRBV12-4 few TGTGCCAGCAGTCCGGGGACAGGGGAAGCCTATGGCTACACCTTC CASSPGTGEAYGYTF
- TRBJ2-2 TRBV7-6 few TGTGCCAGCAGCCCCAGGCGGGCAAGGAACACCGGGGAGCTGTTTTTT CASSPRRARNTGELFF
- TRBJ1-5 TRBV5-6 few TGTGCCAGCAGCTACGGGTTCCTTGGCAATCAGCCCCAGCATTTT CASSYGFLGNQPQHF
TRBD1 TRBJ2-5 TRBV20-1 - TGCAGTGCCAACCCGGACAGGGGGAGGAGTGGGGAAGAGACCCAGTACTTC CSANPDRGRSGEETQYF
- TRBJ2-1 TRBV24-1 few TGTGCCACCAGTGGAGGGGCAGGGTCGGACAATGAGCAGTTCTTC CATSGGAGSDNEQFF
- TRBJ2-5 TRBV7-3 few TGTGCCAGCAGCTTAACCCCCAGAGAGACCCAGTACTTC CASSLTPRETQYF
TRBD2 TRBJ2-1 TRBV7-8 - TGTGCCAGCAGCCTTTCCGGGGGGGGGTCTGTGTACAATGAGCAGTTCTTC CASSLSGGGSVYNEQFF
- TRBJ2-3 TRBV10-3 - TGTGCCGTAGGGGGATACACAGATACGCAGTATTTT CAVGGYTDTQYF
- TRBJ2-3 TRBV7-9 few TGTGCCAGCAGCCCCGGGATAGGGGCTACAGATACGCAGTATTTT CASSPGIGATDTQYF
TRBD2 TRBJ2-5 TRBV13 - TGTGCCAGCAGCCAGACGACTAGCGGGACGGTGGAGACCCAGTACTTC CASSQTTSGTVETQYF
- TRBJ2-5 TRBV24-1 many TGTGCCACCAGTGATCCCCGGGACAACTTTGGAGGACAAGAGACCCAGTACTTC CATSDPRDNFGGQETQYF
- TRBJ2-3 TRBV6-5 - TGTGCCAGCAGTTCGATAGGACCGGGAACTACGCAGTATTTT CASSSIGPGTTQYF
TRBD1 TRBJ2-7 TRBV6-2/TRBV6-3 - TGTGCCAGCAACAGGGGGCGATCCTACGAGCAGTACTTC CASNRGRSYEQYF
TRBD1 TRBJ2-7 TRBV6-5 few TGTGCCAGCAGTTACTCTCCGGGACAGCAAACTTACGAGCAGTACTTC CASSYSPGQQTYEQYF
TRBD1 TRBJ1-1 TRBV29-1 few TGCAGCGTTAATCTACAGGGGGCGGCTGAAGCTTTCTTT CSVNLQGAAEAFF
TRBD1 TRBJ2-3 TRBV29-1 - TGCCGCCCAGGGGAGGGACAGGGGGCAGTCACAGATACGCAGTATTTT CRPGEGQGAVTDTQYF